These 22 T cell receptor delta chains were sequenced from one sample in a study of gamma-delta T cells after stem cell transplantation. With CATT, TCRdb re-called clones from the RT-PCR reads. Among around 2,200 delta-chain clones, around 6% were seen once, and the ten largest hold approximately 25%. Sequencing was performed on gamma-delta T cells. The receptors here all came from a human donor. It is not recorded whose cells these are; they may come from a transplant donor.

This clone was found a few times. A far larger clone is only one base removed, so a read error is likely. The CDR3 sequence is CACDTVSRSTDNLIF. CDR3 nucleotides: TGTGCCTGTGACACCGTATCAAGGTCCACCGATAACCTCATCTTT. The chain joins TRDV2 to TRDJ1; no definite D call. The CDR3 consists of 15 residues. Germline V gene lookup returns CDR1 GEAIGNYY and CDR2 EKD.

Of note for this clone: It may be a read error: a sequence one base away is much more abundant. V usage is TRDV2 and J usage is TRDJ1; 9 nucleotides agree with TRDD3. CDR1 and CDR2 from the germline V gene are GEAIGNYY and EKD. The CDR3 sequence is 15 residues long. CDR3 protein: CACDTVAGGSDNLIF. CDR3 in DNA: TGTGCCTGTGACACCGTCGCTGGGGGATCCGATAACCTCATCTTT.

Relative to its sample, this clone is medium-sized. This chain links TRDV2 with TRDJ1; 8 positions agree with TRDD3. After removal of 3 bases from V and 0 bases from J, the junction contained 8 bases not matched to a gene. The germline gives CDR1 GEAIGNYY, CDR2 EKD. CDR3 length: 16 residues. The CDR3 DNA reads TGTGCCTGTGACCCACTGGGGGCCGAGTACACCGATAAACTCATCTTT. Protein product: CACDPLGAEYTDKLIF.

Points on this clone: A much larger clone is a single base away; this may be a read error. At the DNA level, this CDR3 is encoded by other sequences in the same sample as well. The CDR3 DNA is TGTGCCTGTGACCCCGTAGGGGCTACTGGGGGACAACCATCAGAGTACACCGATAAACTCATCTTT. Protein: CACDPVGATGGQPSEYTDKLIF. This chain connects TRDV2 to TRDJ1; TRDD3 agrees at 9 bases. V lost 3 bases to trimming and J lost 0 bases; unmatched junction nucleotides: 25. This CDR3 has 22 residues. Germline V gene lookup returns CDR1 GEAIGNYY and CDR2 EKD.

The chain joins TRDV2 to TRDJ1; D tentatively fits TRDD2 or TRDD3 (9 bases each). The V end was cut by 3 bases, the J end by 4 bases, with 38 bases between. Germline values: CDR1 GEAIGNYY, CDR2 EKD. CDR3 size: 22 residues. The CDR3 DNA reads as TGTGCCTGTGACCCCCTTCCTACAATGGGGATACGAGAGGAGGGGTACAGCGATAAACTCATCTTT. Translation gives CACDPLPTMGIREEGYSDKLIF.

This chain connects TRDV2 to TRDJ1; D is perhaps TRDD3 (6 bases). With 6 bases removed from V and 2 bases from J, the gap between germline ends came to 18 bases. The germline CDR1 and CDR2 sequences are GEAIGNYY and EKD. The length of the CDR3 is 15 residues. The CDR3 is CACHPLVGDTDKLIF. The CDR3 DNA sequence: TGTGCCTGTCATCCCCTCGTCGGGGATACCGATAAACTCATCTTT.

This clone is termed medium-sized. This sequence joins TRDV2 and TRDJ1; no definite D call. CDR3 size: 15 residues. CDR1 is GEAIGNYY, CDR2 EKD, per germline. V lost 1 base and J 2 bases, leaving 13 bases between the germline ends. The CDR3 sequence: CACDTVEERTDKLIF. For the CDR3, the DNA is TGTGCCTGTGACACGGTTGAGGAAAGAACCGATAAACTCATCTTT.

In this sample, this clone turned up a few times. CDR3 residues: CACDTLGGDVDTDKLIF. The CDR3 nucleotides are TGTGCCTGTGACACGCTTGGGGGAGACGTTGACACCGATAAACTCATCTTT. The V call is TRDV2, the J call TRDJ1; TRDD3 matches at 7 bases. Germline loops: CDR1 GEAIGNYY, CDR2 EKD. The CDR3 spans 17 residues. Germline trimming cut 1 base from V and 0 bases from J; bases unmatched to any gene: 10.

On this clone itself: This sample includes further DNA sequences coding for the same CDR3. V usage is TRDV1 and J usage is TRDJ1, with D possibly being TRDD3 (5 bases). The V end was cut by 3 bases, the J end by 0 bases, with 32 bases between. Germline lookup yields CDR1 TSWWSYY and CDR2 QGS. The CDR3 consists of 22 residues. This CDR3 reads CALGETPYHKPGWGMYTDKLIF. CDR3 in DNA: TGTGCTCTTGGGGAGACTCCCTATCATAAACCTGGGTGGGGAATGTACACCGATAAACTCATCTTT.

The CDR3 loop is CACDPWGIADKLIF. CDR3 DNA: TGTGCCTGTGACCCCTGGGGGATCGCCGATAAACTCATCTTT. V is TRDV2 and J is TRDJ1, with 9 positions matching TRDD3. CDR1 and CDR2 (germline): GEAIGNYY, EKD. The trim removed 3 bases at V and 3 bases at J, leaving 4 bases unmatched. The length of the CDR3 is 14 residues.

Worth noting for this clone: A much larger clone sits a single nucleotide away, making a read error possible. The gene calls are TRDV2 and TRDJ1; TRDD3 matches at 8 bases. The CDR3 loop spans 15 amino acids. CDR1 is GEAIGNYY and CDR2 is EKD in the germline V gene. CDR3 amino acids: CACDTVGDTNDNLIF. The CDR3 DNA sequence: TGTGCCTGTGACACCGTCGGGGATACTAACGATAACCTCATCTTT.

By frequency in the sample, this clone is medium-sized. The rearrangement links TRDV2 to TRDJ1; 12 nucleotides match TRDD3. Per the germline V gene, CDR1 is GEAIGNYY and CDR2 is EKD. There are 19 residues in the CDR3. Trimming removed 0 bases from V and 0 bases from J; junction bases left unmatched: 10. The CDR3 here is CACDTVGVLGDTDTDKLIF. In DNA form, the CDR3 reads TGTGCCTGTGACACCGTCGGGGTACTGGGGGATACCGACACCGATAAACTCATCTTT.

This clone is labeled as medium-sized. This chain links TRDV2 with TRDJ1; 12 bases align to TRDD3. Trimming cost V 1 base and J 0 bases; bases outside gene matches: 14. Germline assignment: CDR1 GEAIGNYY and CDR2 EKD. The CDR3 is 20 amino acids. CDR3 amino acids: CACDTVSLGDTTSYTDKLIF. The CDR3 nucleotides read TGTGCCTGTGACACGGTTTCACTGGGGGATACAACTTCGTACACCGATAAACTCATCTTT.

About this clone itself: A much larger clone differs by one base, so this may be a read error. The CDR3 sequence is CACDTVGASTDKLIF. The CDR3 nucleotides read TGTGCCTGTGACACCGTAGGGGCTAGCACCGATAAACTCATCTTT. V usage is TRDV2 and J usage is TRDJ1; D call uncertain. The germline V gene has CDR1 GEAIGNYY and CDR2 EKD. The V and J ends lost 0 bases and 1 base respectively, with 11 bases between them. CDR3 length: 15 residues.

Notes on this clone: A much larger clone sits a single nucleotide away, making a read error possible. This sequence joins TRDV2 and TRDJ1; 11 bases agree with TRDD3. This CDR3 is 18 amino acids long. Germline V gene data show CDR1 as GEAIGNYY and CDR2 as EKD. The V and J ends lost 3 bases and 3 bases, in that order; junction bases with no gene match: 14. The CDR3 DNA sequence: TGTGCCTGTGACGCCGTCTCTAACTGGGGGATAAATCCCGATAAACTCATCTTT. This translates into CACDAVSNWGINPDKLIF.

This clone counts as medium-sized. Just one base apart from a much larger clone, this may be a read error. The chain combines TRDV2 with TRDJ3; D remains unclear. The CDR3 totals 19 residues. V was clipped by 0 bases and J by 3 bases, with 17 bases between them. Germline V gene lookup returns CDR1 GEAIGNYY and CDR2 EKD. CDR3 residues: CACDTGGAVMGWDTRQMFF. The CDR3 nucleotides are TGTGCCTGTGACACCGGAGGAGCTGTTATGGGCTGGGACACCCGACAGATGTTTTTC.

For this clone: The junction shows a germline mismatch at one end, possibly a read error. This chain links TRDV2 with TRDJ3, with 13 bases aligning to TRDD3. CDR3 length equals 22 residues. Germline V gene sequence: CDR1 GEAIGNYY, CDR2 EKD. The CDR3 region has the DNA TGTGCCTGTGACACTATCCTGGGACTGGGGGATACGCGGTCCTGGGACACCCGGCAGATGTTTTTC. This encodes CACDTILGLGDTRSWDTRQMFF.

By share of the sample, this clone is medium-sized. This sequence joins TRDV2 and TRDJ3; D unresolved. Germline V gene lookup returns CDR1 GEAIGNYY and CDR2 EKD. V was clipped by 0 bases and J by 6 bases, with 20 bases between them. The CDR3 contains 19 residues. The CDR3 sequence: CACDTGGAVMGLDTRQMFF. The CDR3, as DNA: TGTGCCTGTGACACCGGAGGAGCTGTTATGGGCTTGGACACCCGACAGATGTTTTTC.

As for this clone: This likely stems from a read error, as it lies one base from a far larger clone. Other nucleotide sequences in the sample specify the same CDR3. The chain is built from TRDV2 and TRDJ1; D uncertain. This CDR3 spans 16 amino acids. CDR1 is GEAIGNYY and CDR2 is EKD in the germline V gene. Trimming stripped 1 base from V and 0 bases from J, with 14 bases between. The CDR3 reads CACDTVGEKYTDKLIF. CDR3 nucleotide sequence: TGTGCCTGTGACACGGTGGGAGAGAAGTACACCGATAAACTCATCTTT.

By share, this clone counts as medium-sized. As DNA, the CDR3 is TGTGCCTGTGACACCGTTACCCCTTACACCGATAAACTCATCTTT. This codes for CACDTVTPYTDKLIF. This chain links TRDV2 with TRDJ1; D unclear. CDR1 is GEAIGNYY and CDR2 is EKD in the germline V gene. This CDR3 has 15 residues. V dropped 0 bases and J dropped 0 bases, with 10 bases sitting between them.

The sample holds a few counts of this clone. This CDR3 is CALGEREFKHEVEKYTDKLIF. CDR3 in DNA: TGTGCTCTTGGGGAAAGGGAGTTCAAACATGAAGTGGAAAAGTACACCGATAAACTCATCTTT. This chain links TRDV1 with TRDJ1; D not resolved. V dropped 2 bases and J dropped 0 bases, with 28 bases sitting between them. The CDR3 has 21 residues. Germline assignment: CDR1 TSWWSYY and CDR2 QGS.

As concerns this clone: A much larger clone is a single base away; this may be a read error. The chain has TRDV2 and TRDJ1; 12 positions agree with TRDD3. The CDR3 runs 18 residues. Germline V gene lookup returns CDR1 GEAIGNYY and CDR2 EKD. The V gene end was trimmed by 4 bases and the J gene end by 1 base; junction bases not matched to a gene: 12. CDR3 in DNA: TGTGCCTGTGAAGGACTCCTACTGGGGGATACTCTCACCGATAAACTCATCTTT. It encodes CACEGLLLGDTLTDKLIF.